These 27 T cell receptor beta chains were all obtained from the same sample, sequenced in a study of blood T cell repertoires in COVID-19. The table came from immunoSEQ multiplex PCR; TCRdb's copy has only in-frame clones and leaves some out. The sample shows 250,000 to 300,000 clones, 86% of them seen only once. Source material: peripheral blood. These receptors were taken from a woman in her 30s with active or convalescent COVID-19.

The chain links TRBV6-2 or TRBV6-3 to TRBJ1-4; the match to TRBD1 covers 7 bases. Germline trimming cut 6 bases from V and 6 bases from J; bases unmatched to any gene: 13. CDR3 length equals 16 residues. Germline CDR1 reads MNHEY; CDR2 reads SVGEGT. CDR3 residues: CASSLHQTGPDEKLFF. The CDR3 nucleotides are TGTGCCAGCAGCCTCCACCAGACAGGGCCGGATGAAAAACTGTTTTTT.

As concerns this clone: At one end, the junction sequence differs from germline, possibly due to a read error. This chain uses TRBV7-7 with TRBJ2-3; 10 bases line up with TRBD1. CDR1 and CDR2 (germline): SSHAT, FNYEAQ (reference sequence). This CDR3 has 15 residues. Written as DNA, the CDR3 is TGTGCTAGCAGCTTCGGGACAGGGGAGTTGGATACGCAGTATTTT. It encodes CASSFGTGELDTQYF.

The count of this clone is one. The chain couples TRBV30 to TRBJ2-2, with 10 bases fitting TRBD1. The germline CDR1 and CDR2 sequences are GTSNPN and SVGIG (reference sequence). This CDR3 has 18 residues. With V trimmed by 6 bases and J by 4 bases, 17 bases remained unmatched. The CDR3: CACRPRDRGRTTTGELFF. The CDR3 nucleotides are TGTGCCTGCCGACCGCGGGACAGGGGCCGCACTACCACCGGGGAGCTGTTTTTT.

This clone was picked up one time. The chain is built from TRBV4-1 and TRBJ1-5; a weak D match, TRBD1 (6 bases). The germline V gene has CDR1 MGHRA and CDR2 YSYEKL. There are 16 residues in the CDR3. V shed 0 bases and J shed 1 base, with 10 bases lying between them. For the CDR3, the DNA is TGCGCCAGCAGCCAAGAAACAGGGTGGAGCAATCAGCCCCAGCATTTT. This sequence encodes CASSQETGWSNQPQHF.

The rearrangement uses TRBV6-5 and TRBJ2-5, with 7 bases lining up with TRBD1. Germline V gene data show CDR1 as MNHEY and CDR2 as SVGAGI. Trimming took 6 bases from V and 5 from J; bases not matched to a gene: 3. The CDR3 has 12 residues. CDR3 sequence (DNA): TGTGCCAGCAGCTTCAGGGGGGAGACCCAGTACTTC. It encodes CASSFRGETQYF.

The genes are TRBV7-2 and TRBJ2-2; unclear D gene. The germline CDR1 and CDR2 sequences are SGHTA and FQGNSA. The CDR3 contains 14 residues. Deletions cut 1 base from V and 4 bases from J, with 7 bases between. CDR3 nucleotides: TGTGCCAGCAGCTTAGGGTCGGGCACCGGGGAGCTGTTTTTT. Translated: CASSLGSGTGELFF.

V usage is TRBV21-1 and J usage is TRBJ2-5; the table assigns TRBD2, which was not confirmed against the DNA. TRBV21-1 is a pseudogene locus. The CDR3 is made up of 15 amino acids. CDR3 residues: CASSKVRGLGETQYF. CDR3 DNA: TGTGCCAGCAGCAAAGTCCGGGGACTGGGGGAGACCCAGTACTTC.

This chain connects TRBV6-5 to TRBJ2-7; TRBD2 matches at 8 bases. CDR3 length: 15 amino acids. Germline V CDR1 and CDR2: MNHEY, SVGAGI. J lost 4 bases, V lost 0 bases, and 5 bases had no gene match. This CDR3 is CASSYSHREGYEQYF. In nucleotides, the CDR3 is TGTGCCAGCAGTTACTCCCACCGGGAGGGGTACGAGCAGTACTTC.

The V and J genes are TRBV10-3 and TRBJ1-2; TRBD1 agrees at 10 bases. The CDR3 covers 15 residues. Germline loops: CDR1 ENHRY, CDR2 SYGVKD. J gave up 6 bases and V 3 bases, and 7 bases lay outside the gene matches. The CDR3 DNA reads as TGTGCCATCAGTGATCGGAGACAGGGGGCTGATGGCTACACCTTC. Translated, it gives CAISDRRQGADGYTF.

This chain joins TRBV6-2 or TRBV6-3 and TRBJ1-2; D gene ambiguous. The germline V and J ends were trimmed by 4 bases and 8 bases, with 11 bases remaining between them. Looked up from germline, CDR1 is MNHEY and CDR2 is SVGEGT. This CDR3 contains 12 residues. CDR3 in DNA: TGTGCCAGCAGTTTCCGAGGCGGAGGCTACACCTTC. Protein sequence: CASSFRGGGYTF.

The V and J genes are TRBV7-3 and TRBJ2-6; maybe TRBD1 (6 bases). CDR1 and CDR2 from the germline V gene are SGHTA and FQGTGA. This CDR3 comprises 16 residues. Trimming cost V 5 bases and J 1 base, with 12 bases left between them. The CDR3 here is CASSRNGQSGANVLTF. For the CDR3, the DNA is TGTGCCAGCAGCCGTAACGGACAGTCTGGGGCCAACGTCCTGACTTTC.

The chain joins TRBV9 to TRBJ2-3, with 8 bases identical to TRBD1. V lost 4 bases, J lost 5 bases, and 12 bases stayed unmatched. The CDR3 loop spans 16 amino acids. In germline, CDR1 is SGDLS, CDR2 YYNGEE. The CDR3 DNA reads TGTGCCAGCAGCTTCACTCAGGGGGCTTTTGGAGATACGCAGTATTTT. The encoded protein is CASSFTQGAFGDTQYF.

About this clone itself: This specimen includes other DNA sequences encoding the same CDR3. This sequence joins TRBV30 and TRBJ1-3, with D maybe TRBD1 (6 bases). Germline V lookup: CDR1 GTSNPN, CDR2 SVGIG (reference sequence). The CDR3 length is 14 residues. V was clipped by 0 bases and J by 4 bases, with 10 bases between them. The CDR3 sequence is CAWSVTGSGNTIYF. In DNA form, the CDR3 reads TGTGCCTGGAGTGTAACAGGGTCCGGAAACACCATATATTTT.

The chain is built from TRBV7-8 and TRBJ1-6; weak D call: TRBD1 (5 bases). CDR1 SGHVS and CDR2 FQNEAQ come from the germline V gene. The CDR3 contains 16 residues. Trimming removed 2 bases at V and 8 bases at J, with 16 bases between. CDR3 residues: CASSLNRGLRDSPLHF. In DNA form, the CDR3 reads TGTGCCAGCAGCTTAAATCGGGGGTTACGGGATTCACCCCTCCACTTT.

This chain's CDR3 is CASSERQAYNEQFF. CDR3 sequence (DNA): TGTGCCAGCAGCGAGAGACAGGCTTACAATGAGCAGTTCTTC. The rearrangement joins TRBV9 to TRBJ2-1; possibly TRBD1 for D (6 bases). The CDR3 loop spans 14 amino acids. V lost 3 bases and J lost 4, with 11 bases in between. Germline CDR1 is SGDLS and CDR2 is YYNGEE.

The chain carries TRBV29-1 and TRBJ1-1; D remains ambiguous. The CDR3 contains 11 residues. Per the germline V gene, CDR1 is SQVTM and CDR2 is ANQGSEA. CDR3 loop: CSAILNTEAFF. For the CDR3, the DNA is TGCAGTGCTATCCTGAACACTGAAGCTTTCTTT.

The V and J genes are TRBV4-3 and TRBJ1-4; possible D gene TRBD1, 5 bases. CDR3 length: 15 amino acids. Trimming took 1 base from V and 2 from J, leaving 8 bases between them. Germline CDR1 is LGHNA and CDR2 is YSLEER. The CDR3 is CASSQGGLTNEKLFF. The CDR3 nucleotides are TGCGCCAGCAGCCAAGGGGGACTCACTAATGAAAAACTGTTTTTT.

The chain joins TRBV3-1 (or the pseudogene TRBV3-2) to TRBJ1-6; a weak D match, TRBD1 (6 bases). This CDR3 contains 14 residues. The V and J ends lost 4 bases and 10 bases respectively, with 14 bases between them. Germline V gives CDR1 LGHDT, CDR2 YNNKEL (reference sequence). The DNA of the CDR3 is TGTGCCAGCAGCCCAAGTCCCCAGGGGTCACCCCTCCACTTT. This sequence encodes CASSPSPQGSPLHF.

The rearrangement uses TRBV2 and TRBJ1-2; 9 bases are a match to TRBD1. CDR1 is SNHLY and CDR2 is FYNNEI in the germline V gene. The CDR3 sequence is 13 residues long. V was clipped by 8 bases and J by 8 bases; unmatched bases: 9. The CDR3 is CASGLQGARGYTF. Written as DNA, the CDR3 is TGTGCCAGCGGATTACAGGGGGCACGGGGCTACACCTTC.

The CDR3 protein is CASSPGLAGGQGEQFF. As DNA, the CDR3 is TGTGCCAGCAGCCCGGGACTAGCGGGGGGGCAGGGGGAGCAGTTCTTC. This chain connects TRBV7-2 to TRBJ2-1, with TRBD2 matching over 16 bases. The V gene end was trimmed by 5 bases and the J gene end by 10 bases; junction bases not matched to a gene: 8. The CDR3 has 16 amino acids. The germline CDR1 and CDR2 sequences are SGHTA and FQGNSA. The full variable domain, completed using reference TRBV7-2 and TRBJ2-1, is GAGVSQSPSNKVTEKGKDVELRCDPISGHTALYWYRQSLGQGLEFLIYFQGNSAPDKSGLPSDRFSAERTGGSVSTLTIQRTQQEDSAVYLCASSPGLAGGQGEQFFGPGTRLTVL.

The genes are TRBV13 and TRBJ2-3, with TRBD2 matching over 7 bases. The CDR3 consists of 20 residues. The V and J ends lost 4 bases and 2 bases, in that order; junction bases with no gene match: 21. The germline V gene has CDR1 PRHDT and CDR2 FYEKMQ (reference sequence). Here the CDR3 reads CASSSTDQHSGSRLTDTQYF. CDR3 nucleotides: TGTGCCAGCAGCTCCACCGACCAACATAGCGGGTCCCGACTCACAGATACGCAGTATTTT.

This rearrangement joins TRBV28 to TRBJ1-4, with D hard to call. This CDR3 comprises 15 residues. Trimming removed 3 bases from V and 5 bases from J, with 13 bases in between. CDR1 and CDR2 (germline): MDHEN, SYDVKM. The CDR3 reads CASSFPQRGNEKLFF. In nucleotides, the CDR3 is TGTGCCAGCAGTTTCCCCCAGAGAGGAAATGAAAAACTGTTTTTT.

The chain couples TRBV3-1 (or the pseudogene TRBV3-2) to TRBJ2-1; 10 bases are shared with TRBD2. This CDR3 region has 16 residues. CDR1 and CDR2 from the germline V gene are LGHDT and YNNKEL (reference sequence). Trimming at V came to 4 bases and at J to 2 bases, leaving 5 bases not matched to a gene. As DNA, the CDR3 is TGTGCCAGCAGCCCCTTGAGCGGGGGGGCCTACAATGAGCAGTTCTTC. This gives the protein CASSPLSGGAYNEQFF.

The CDR3 bases are TGTGCCAGCAGTTACTCGACAGGGGGTGCAGAGACCCAGTACTTC. It is translated as CASSYSTGGAETQYF. This chain uses TRBV6-2 or TRBV6-3 with TRBJ2-5; TRBD1 aligns across 9 bases. V shed 0 bases and J 4 bases; nucleotides not matched to a gene: 3. CDR1 is MNHEY and CDR2 is SVGEGT in the germline V gene. This CDR3 contains 15 residues.

The rearrangement uses TRBV28 and TRBJ1-6; D ambiguous. This CDR3 contains 13 residues. In germline, CDR1 is MDHEN, CDR2 SYDVKM. V was cut by 5 bases and J by 9 bases, with 11 bases left in between. CDR3 DNA sequence: TGTGCCAGCAGTGTAAGAGGTGTTTCACCCCTCCACTTT. It is translated as CASSVRGVSPLHF.

This chain connects TRBV27 to TRBJ2-7, with a weak D call TRBD2 (5 bases). The CDR3 covers 15 residues. Trimming cost V 3 bases and J 5 bases, with 17 bases left between them. CDR1 and CDR2 (germline): MNHEY, SMNVEV (reference sequence). Written as DNA, the CDR3 is TGTGCCAGCAGTTTGGGTGGTCGGGGTGTGGACGAGCAGTACTTC. It codes for CASSLGGRGVDEQYF.

This clone appeared a single time. The chain carries TRBV20-1 and TRBJ1-5; tentative D call: TRBD1 (6 bases). This CDR3 comprises 14 residues. The V gene lost 3 bases and the J gene lost 6 bases, with 15 bases spanning the gap. Germline V gives CDR1 DFQATT, CDR2 SNEGSKA (reference sequence). CDR3 in DNA: TGCAGTGCTAGTGACGGGGGGGCTAGTCAGCCCCAGCATTTT. Amino acid sequence: CSASDGGASQPQHF.